The TCR beta chain described here comes from a study of brain metastases from non-small cell lung cancer. General study points: Brain metastases had lower T-cell infiltration than primary tumors. Brain metastases shared most TCR repertoire with primaries, with sparse T cells.

With regard to this clone: Its antigen is still unknown.

The CDR3 extends over 14 amino acids. Germline V lookup: CDR1 MGHDK, CDR2 SYGVNS. V lost 5 bases and J lost 4; bases outside the gene matches: 5. TCRdb's table, derived via immunoSEQ multiplex PCR, lists solely in-frame clones and lacks some. The top ten clones hold roughly 3.2% of a sample with roughly 3,500 clones, less than 90% of them seen once. The chain joins TRBV25-1 to TRBJ2-3; 8 bases match TRBD2. Input material: primary lung tumor tissue. The source of this sequence is a donor at least 40 years old with non-small cell lung cancer. CDR3 loop: CASSRRGGPDTQYF. In DNA form, the CDR3 reads TGTGCCAGCAGTAGACGGGGGGGTCCAGATACGCAGTATTTT.